The rows below give T cell receptor beta chains drawn from one sample of a study of CD4 T cells in relation to SARS-CoV-2 and coronaviruses. Clones were sequenced by immunoSEQ multiplex PCR, and TCRdb holds only the in-frame ones, with some missing. This table holds around 62,000 clones, 85% to 95% found once. Input material: naive CD4+ T cells from PBMCs. These receptors were taken from a human donor in good health. CDR3s include the opening cysteine and the closing phenylalanine or tryptophan. Each record gives: clone size, CDR3 length, V gene, D gene, J gene, CDR3 DNA, CDR3 protein. The D gene is left open where the match is weak. The size entry is marked missing in some rows and otherwise reads once, few, many or a size class.

clone_size: .; cdr3_length: 12; v_call: TRBV6-5; d_call: TRBD1; j_call: TRBJ1-2; cdr3_nt: TGTGCCAACTTGACAGGGGTGTATGGCTACACCTTC; cdr3_aa: CANLTGVYGYTF
clone_size: .; cdr3_length: 15; v_call: TRBV24-1; d_call: TRBD2; j_call: TRBJ2-5; cdr3_nt: TGTGCCACCAGTGACGCGAGCGGGAGCTTAGAGACCCAGTACTTC; cdr3_aa: CATSDASGSLETQYF
clone_size: .; cdr3_length: 14; v_call: TRBV10-3; d_call: .; j_call: TRBJ2-3; cdr3_nt: TGTGCCACCAGACCGAGGGGTAGCACAGATACGCAGTATTTT; cdr3_aa: CATRPRGSTDTQYF
clone_size: .; cdr3_length: 14; v_call: TRBV5-1; d_call: .; j_call: TRBJ1-3; cdr3_nt: TGCGCCAGCAGCGACATGGGGACTGGAAACACCATATATTTT; cdr3_aa: CASSDMGTGNTIYF
clone_size: .; cdr3_length: 15; v_call: TRBV9; d_call: TRBD2; j_call: TRBJ2-7; cdr3_nt: TGTGCCAGCAGCGTAGCTAGCGGGGGCGCCTACGAGCAGTACTTC; cdr3_aa: CASSVASGGAYEQYF
clone_size: once; cdr3_length: 16; v_call: TRBV9; d_call: TRBD1; j_call: TRBJ1-3; cdr3_nt: TGTGCCAGCAGCCCTCAGGACAGGGGGCTTGGAAACACCATATATTTT; cdr3_aa: CASSPQDRGLGNTIYF
clone_size: .; cdr3_length: 14; v_call: TRBV5-4; d_call: .; j_call: TRBJ2-5; cdr3_nt: TGTGCCAGCAGCTTTCGAACAGGGAAAGAGACCCAGTACTTC; cdr3_aa: CASSFRTGKETQYF
clone_size: .; cdr3_length: 15; v_call: TRBV3-1/TRBV3-2; d_call: .; j_call: TRBJ2-6; cdr3_nt: TGTGCCAGCAGCCAAGGCAGGGGGGGGCCCAACGTCCTGACTTTC; cdr3_aa: CASSQGRGGPNVLTF
clone_size: .; cdr3_length: 14; v_call: TRBV27; d_call: .; j_call: TRBJ1-4; cdr3_nt: TGTGCCAGCAGTTTATTGGGGGCGGGGGAAAAACTGTTTTTT; cdr3_aa: CASSLLGAGEKLFF
clone_size: .; cdr3_length: 13; v_call: TRBV7-9; d_call: .; j_call: TRBJ1-1; cdr3_nt: TGTGCCAGCAGCTTAACGAAGGTTGGTTGGGCTTTCTTT; cdr3_aa: CASSLTKVGWAFF
clone_size: .; cdr3_length: 15; v_call: TRBV3-1/TRBV3-2; d_call: TRBD1; j_call: TRBJ2-1; cdr3_nt: TGTGCCAGCAGCCGGCGAGGGGGCGCAAATAATGAGCAGTTCTTC; cdr3_aa: CASSRRGGANNEQFF
clone_size: .; cdr3_length: 13; v_call: TRBV9; d_call: .; j_call: TRBJ1-3; cdr3_nt: TGTGCCAGCAGCGTAGAGTCCGGAAACACCATATATTTT; cdr3_aa: CASSVESGNTIYF
clone_size: .; cdr3_length: 13; v_call: TRBV2; d_call: .; j_call: TRBJ2-2; cdr3_nt: TGTGCCAGCAGTGGGATGAGCTCCGGGGAGCTGTTTTTT; cdr3_aa: CASSGMSSGELFF
clone_size: .; cdr3_length: 16; v_call: TRBV6-6; d_call: TRBD2; j_call: TRBJ2-2; cdr3_nt: TGTGCCAGCAGTTATTCCCGGACTAGAAACACCGGGGAGCTGTTTTTT; cdr3_aa: CASSYSRTRNTGELFF
clone_size: .; cdr3_length: 16; v_call: TRBV28; d_call: .; j_call: TRBJ1-6; cdr3_nt: TGTGCCAGCAGGAACCCAAGGTCATCCTATAATTCACCCCTCCACTTT; cdr3_aa: CASRNPRSSYNSPLHF
clone_size: once; cdr3_length: 11; v_call: TRBV29-1; d_call: .; j_call: TRBJ2-1; cdr3_nt: TGCAGCGTTGCTGAGGGGCATGAGCAGTTCTTC; cdr3_aa: CSVAEGHEQFF
clone_size: .; cdr3_length: 15; v_call: TRBV19; d_call: .; j_call: TRBJ2-3; cdr3_nt: TGTGCCAGTAGTAGGACCGGACAGCCCACAGATACGCAGTATTTT; cdr3_aa: CASSRTGQPTDTQYF
clone_size: once; cdr3_length: 16; v_call: TRBV7-6; d_call: TRBD2; j_call: TRBJ2-5; cdr3_nt: TGTGCCAGCAGCTCCCCTAATGGCGGGAGGAGGGAGACCCAGTACTTC; cdr3_aa: CASSSPNGGRRETQYF
clone_size: .; cdr3_length: 13; v_call: TRBV11-3; d_call: .; j_call: TRBJ2-5; cdr3_nt: TGTGCCAGCAGCCGCCGGGAACAAGAGACCCAGTACTTC; cdr3_aa: CASSRREQETQYF
clone_size: .; cdr3_length: 16; v_call: TRBV15; d_call: .; j_call: TRBJ2-1; cdr3_nt: TGTGCCACCAGCAGAGATATAGGCAGAATAGGCAATGAGCAGTTCTTC; cdr3_aa: CATSRDIGRIGNEQFF
clone_size: .; cdr3_length: 16; v_call: TRBV5-4; d_call: .; j_call: TRBJ2-1; cdr3_nt: TGTGCCAGCAGCCCGGCCCGGGGGCAAAGGGTAAATGAGCAGTTCTTC; cdr3_aa: CASSPARGQRVNEQFF
clone_size: .; cdr3_length: 16; v_call: TRBV19; d_call: .; j_call: TRBJ1-5; cdr3_nt: TGTGCCAGTAGTATAAGGCAGGGTACAAGCAATCAGCCCCAGCATTTT; cdr3_aa: CASSIRQGTSNQPQHF
clone_size: .; cdr3_length: 16; v_call: TRBV5-1; d_call: TRBD2; j_call: TRBJ2-1; cdr3_nt: TGCGCCAGCAGGAAGACTAGCGGGAGTTTTTACAATGAGCAGTTCTTC; cdr3_aa: CASRKTSGSFYNEQFF
clone_size: .; cdr3_length: 15; v_call: TRBV5-4; d_call: .; j_call: TRBJ2-5; cdr3_nt: TGTGCCAGCAGCCGGGGTTGGGGAGGCCAAGAGACCCAGTACTTC; cdr3_aa: CASSRGWGGQETQYF
clone_size: once; cdr3_length: 13; v_call: TRBV29-1; d_call: .; j_call: TRBJ2-1; cdr3_nt: TGCAGCGTTGAAGACCCACCATACAATGAGCAGTTCTTC; cdr3_aa: CSVEDPPYNEQFF
clone_size: .; cdr3_length: 17; v_call: TRBV28; d_call: .; j_call: TRBJ1-1; cdr3_nt: TGTGCCAGCAGTCCTCTATGGGCAGGGGTGGAGAACACTGAAGCTTTCTTT; cdr3_aa: CASSPLWAGVENTEAFF
clone_size: .; cdr3_length: 15; v_call: TRBV28; d_call: TRBD1; j_call: TRBJ2-7; cdr3_nt: TGTGCCAGCAGTTTGGGGGACAGGGTTTCGGACGAGCAGTACTTC; cdr3_aa: CASSLGDRVSDEQYF
clone_size: .; cdr3_length: 16; v_call: TRBV4-1; d_call: TRBD1; j_call: TRBJ2-3; cdr3_nt: TGCGCCAGCAGCCAGGCCGACGGACAGGGCCACCCATCGCAGTATTTT; cdr3_aa: CASSQADGQGHPSQYF
clone_size: .; cdr3_length: 13; v_call: TRBV10-1; d_call: TRBD1; j_call: TRBJ2-5; cdr3_nt: TGCGCCAGCTCGGGACAGCTCCAAGAGACCCAGTACTTC; cdr3_aa: CASSGQLQETQYF
clone_size: .; cdr3_length: 17; v_call: TRBV6-1; d_call: TRBD1; j_call: TRBJ2-3; cdr3_nt: TGTGCCAGCAGTGAAGCGAGGGTGGGACAGGGGGCTTATACGCAGTATTTT; cdr3_aa: CASSEARVGQGAYTQYF
clone_size: .; cdr3_length: 14; v_call: TRBV3-1/TRBV3-2; d_call: TRBD2; j_call: TRBJ2-7; cdr3_nt: TGTGCCAGCAGCCAGGCGGCTAGCGGGAGCATGCAGTACTTC; cdr3_aa: CASSQAASGSMQYF
clone_size: .; cdr3_length: 10; v_call: TRBV20-1; d_call: .; j_call: TRBJ2-5; cdr3_nt: TGCAGTGCTCTAGAGGAGACCCAGTACTTC; cdr3_aa: CSALEETQYF
clone_size: .; cdr3_length: 14; v_call: TRBV6-5; d_call: .; j_call: TRBJ2-7; cdr3_nt: TGTGCCAACTCAATTTCCGGGACACGGTACGAGCAGTACTTC; cdr3_aa: CANSISGTRYEQYF
clone_size: .; cdr3_length: 14; v_call: TRBV9; d_call: .; j_call: TRBJ1-6; cdr3_nt: TGTGCCAGCAGCGTCTTAGGGGAGAATTCACCCCTCCACTTT; cdr3_aa: CASSVLGENSPLHF